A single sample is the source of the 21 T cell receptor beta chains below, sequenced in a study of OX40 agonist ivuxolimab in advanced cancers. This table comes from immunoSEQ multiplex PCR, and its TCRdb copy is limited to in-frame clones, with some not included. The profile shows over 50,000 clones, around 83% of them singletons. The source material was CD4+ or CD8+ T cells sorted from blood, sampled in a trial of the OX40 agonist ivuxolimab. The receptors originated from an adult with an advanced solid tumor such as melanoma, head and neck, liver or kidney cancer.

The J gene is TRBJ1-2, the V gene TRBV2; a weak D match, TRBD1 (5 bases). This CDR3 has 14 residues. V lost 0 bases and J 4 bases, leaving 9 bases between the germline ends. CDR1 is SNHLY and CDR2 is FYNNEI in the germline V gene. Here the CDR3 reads CASSEAWGSYGYTF. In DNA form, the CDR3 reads TGTGCCAGCAGTGAAGCTTGGGGCAGCTATGGCTACACCTTC.

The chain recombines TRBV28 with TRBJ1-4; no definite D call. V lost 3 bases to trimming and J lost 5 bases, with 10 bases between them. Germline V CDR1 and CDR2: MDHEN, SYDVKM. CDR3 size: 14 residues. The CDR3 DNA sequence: TGTGCCAGCAGTTTGCCCCAGGAGAATGAAAAACTGTTTTTT. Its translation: CASSLPQENEKLFF.

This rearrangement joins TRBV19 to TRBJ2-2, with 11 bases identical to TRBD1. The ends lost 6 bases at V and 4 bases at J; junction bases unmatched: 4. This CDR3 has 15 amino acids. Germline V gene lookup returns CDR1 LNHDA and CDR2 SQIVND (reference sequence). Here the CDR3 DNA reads TGTGCCAGTAGGGCCGGGACAGGGGGCACCGGGGAGCTGTTTTTT. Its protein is CASRAGTGGTGELFF.

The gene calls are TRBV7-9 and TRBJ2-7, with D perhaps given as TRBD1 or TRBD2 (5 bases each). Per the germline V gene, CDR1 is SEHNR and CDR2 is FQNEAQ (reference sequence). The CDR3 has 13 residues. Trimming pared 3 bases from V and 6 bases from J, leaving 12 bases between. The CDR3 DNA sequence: TGTGCCAGCAGCTTCGGTATTGGGGGCGAGCAGTACTTC. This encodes CASSFGIGGEQYF.

CDR3 nucleotide sequence: TGTGCCAGCAGCGGCCGGGACAGCTATGGCTACACCTTC. Protein: CASSGRDSYGYTF. J is TRBJ1-2 and V is TRBV11-2, with 7 nucleotides matching TRBD1. This CDR3 contains 13 residues. The V and J ends lost 5 bases and 4 bases, in that order; junction bases with no gene match: 4. In germline, CDR1 is SGHAT, CDR2 FQNNGV.

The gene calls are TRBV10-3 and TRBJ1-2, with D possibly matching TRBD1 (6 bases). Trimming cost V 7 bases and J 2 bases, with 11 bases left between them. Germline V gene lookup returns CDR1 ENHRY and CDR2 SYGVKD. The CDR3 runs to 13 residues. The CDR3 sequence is CAITEGQNYGYTF. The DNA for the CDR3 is TGTGCCATCACCGAAGGACAGAACTATGGCTACACCTTC.

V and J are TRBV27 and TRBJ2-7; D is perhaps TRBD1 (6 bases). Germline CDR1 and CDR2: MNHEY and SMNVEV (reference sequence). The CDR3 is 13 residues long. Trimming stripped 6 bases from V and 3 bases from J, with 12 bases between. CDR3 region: CASRRQAGYEQYF. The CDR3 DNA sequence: TGTGCCAGCAGAAGACAGGCGGGCTACGAGCAGTACTTC.

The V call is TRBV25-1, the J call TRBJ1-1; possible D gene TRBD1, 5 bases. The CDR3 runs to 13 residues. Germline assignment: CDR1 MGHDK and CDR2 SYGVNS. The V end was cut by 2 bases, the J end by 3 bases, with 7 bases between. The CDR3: CASSEGGYTEAFF. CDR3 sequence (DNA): TGTGCCAGCAGTGAAGGGGGGTACACTGAAGCTTTCTTT.

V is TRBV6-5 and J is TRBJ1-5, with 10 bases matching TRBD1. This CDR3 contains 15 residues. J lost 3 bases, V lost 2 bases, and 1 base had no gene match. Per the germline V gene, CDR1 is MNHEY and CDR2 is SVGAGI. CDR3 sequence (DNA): TGTGCCAGCAGTTACGGGACAGGGGACAATCAGCCCCAGCATTTT. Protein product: CASSYGTGDNQPQHF.

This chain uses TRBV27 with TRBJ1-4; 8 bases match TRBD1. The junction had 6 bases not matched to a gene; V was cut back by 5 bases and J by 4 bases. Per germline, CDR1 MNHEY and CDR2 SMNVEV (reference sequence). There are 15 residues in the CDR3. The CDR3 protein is CASSQGTGINEKLFF. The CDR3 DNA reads TGTGCCAGCAGTCAGGGGACAGGAATTAATGAAAAACTGTTTTTT.

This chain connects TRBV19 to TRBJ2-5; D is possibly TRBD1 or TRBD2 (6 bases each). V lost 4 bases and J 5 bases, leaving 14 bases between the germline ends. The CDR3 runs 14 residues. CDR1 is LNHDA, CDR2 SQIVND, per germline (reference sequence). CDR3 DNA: TGTGCCAGTAGTAAAGACCAAGGGGGGGAGACCCAGTACTTC. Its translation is CASSKDQGGETQYF.

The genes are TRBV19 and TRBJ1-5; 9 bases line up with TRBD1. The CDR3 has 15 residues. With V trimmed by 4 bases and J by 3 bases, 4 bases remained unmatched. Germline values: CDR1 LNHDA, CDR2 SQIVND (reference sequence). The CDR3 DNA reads TGTGCCAGTAGTACGGACAGGGGTTACAATCAGCCCCAGCATTTT. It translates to CASSTDRGYNQPQHF.

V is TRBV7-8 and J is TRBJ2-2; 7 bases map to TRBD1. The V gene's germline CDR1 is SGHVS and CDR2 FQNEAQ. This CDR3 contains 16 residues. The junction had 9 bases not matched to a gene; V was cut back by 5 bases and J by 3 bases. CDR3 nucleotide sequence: TGTGCCAGCAGCCTGACGGGACAGACTTACACCGGGGAGCTGTTTTTT. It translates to CASSLTGQTYTGELFF.

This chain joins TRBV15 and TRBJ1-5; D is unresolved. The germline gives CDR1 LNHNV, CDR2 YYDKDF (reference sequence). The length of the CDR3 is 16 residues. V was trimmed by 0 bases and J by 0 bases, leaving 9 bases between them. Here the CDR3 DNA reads TGTGCCACCAGCAGAGAATGGGGATCTAGCAATCAGCCCCAGCATTTT. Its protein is CATSREWGSSNQPQHF.

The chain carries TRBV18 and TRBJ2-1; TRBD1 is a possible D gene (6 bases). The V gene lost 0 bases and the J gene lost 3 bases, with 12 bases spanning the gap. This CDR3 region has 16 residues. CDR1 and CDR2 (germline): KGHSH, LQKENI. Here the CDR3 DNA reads TGTGCCAGCTCACCACCGGCAGGGGAGAACTACAATGAGCAGTTCTTC. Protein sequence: CASSPPAGENYNEQFF.

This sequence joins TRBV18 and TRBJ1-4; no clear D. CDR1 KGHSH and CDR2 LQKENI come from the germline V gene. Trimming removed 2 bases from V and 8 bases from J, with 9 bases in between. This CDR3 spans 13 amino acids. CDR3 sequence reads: CASSPNPGEKLFF. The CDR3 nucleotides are TGTGCCAGCTCACCAAACCCGGGGGAAAAACTGTTTTTT.

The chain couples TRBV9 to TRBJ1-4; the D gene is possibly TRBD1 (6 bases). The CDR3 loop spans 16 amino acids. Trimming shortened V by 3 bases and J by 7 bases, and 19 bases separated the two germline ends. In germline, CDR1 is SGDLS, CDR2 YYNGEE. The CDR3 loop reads CASSAGGGGSREKLFF. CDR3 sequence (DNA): TGTGCCAGCAGCGCCGGGGGAGGGGGTAGTCGTGAAAAACTGTTTTTT. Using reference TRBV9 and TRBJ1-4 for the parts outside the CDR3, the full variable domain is DSGVTQTPKHLITATGQRVTLRCSPRSGDLSVYWYQQSLDQGLQFLIQYYNGEERAKGNILERFSAQQFPDLHSELNLSSLELGDSALYFCASSAGGGGSREKLFFGSGTQLSVL.

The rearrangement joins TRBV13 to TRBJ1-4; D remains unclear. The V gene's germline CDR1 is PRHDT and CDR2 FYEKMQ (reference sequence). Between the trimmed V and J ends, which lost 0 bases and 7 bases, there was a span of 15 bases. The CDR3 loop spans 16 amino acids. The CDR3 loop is CASSLGRLGVGEKLFF. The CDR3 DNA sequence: TGTGCCAGCAGCTTAGGCCGACTGGGTGTCGGTGAAAAACTGTTTTTT.

The CDR3 sequence is CASSAGGTDTQYF. In nucleotides, the CDR3 is TGTGCCAGTAGTGCGGGAGGCACAGATACGCAGTATTTT. The V and J genes are TRBV19 and TRBJ2-3; 7 nucleotides agree with TRBD2. Germline trimming cut 5 bases from V and 1 base from J; bases unmatched to any gene: 0. CDR1 is LNHDA, CDR2 SQIVND, per germline (reference sequence). This CDR3 comprises 13 residues.

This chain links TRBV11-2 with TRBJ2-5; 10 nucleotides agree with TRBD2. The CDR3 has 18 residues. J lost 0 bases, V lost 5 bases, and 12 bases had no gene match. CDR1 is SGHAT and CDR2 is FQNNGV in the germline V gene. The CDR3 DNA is TGTGCCAGCAGCCCAGTAGCGGGGGGATTCCAGTACCAAGAGACCCAGTACTTC. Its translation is CASSPVAGGFQYQETQYF.

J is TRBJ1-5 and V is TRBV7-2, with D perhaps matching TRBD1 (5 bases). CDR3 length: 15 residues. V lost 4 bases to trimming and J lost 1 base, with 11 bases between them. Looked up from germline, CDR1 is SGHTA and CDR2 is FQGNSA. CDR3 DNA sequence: TGTGCCAGCAGCTCAGAGGGGATAAGCAATCAGCCCCAGCATTTT. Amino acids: CASSSEGISNQPQHF.